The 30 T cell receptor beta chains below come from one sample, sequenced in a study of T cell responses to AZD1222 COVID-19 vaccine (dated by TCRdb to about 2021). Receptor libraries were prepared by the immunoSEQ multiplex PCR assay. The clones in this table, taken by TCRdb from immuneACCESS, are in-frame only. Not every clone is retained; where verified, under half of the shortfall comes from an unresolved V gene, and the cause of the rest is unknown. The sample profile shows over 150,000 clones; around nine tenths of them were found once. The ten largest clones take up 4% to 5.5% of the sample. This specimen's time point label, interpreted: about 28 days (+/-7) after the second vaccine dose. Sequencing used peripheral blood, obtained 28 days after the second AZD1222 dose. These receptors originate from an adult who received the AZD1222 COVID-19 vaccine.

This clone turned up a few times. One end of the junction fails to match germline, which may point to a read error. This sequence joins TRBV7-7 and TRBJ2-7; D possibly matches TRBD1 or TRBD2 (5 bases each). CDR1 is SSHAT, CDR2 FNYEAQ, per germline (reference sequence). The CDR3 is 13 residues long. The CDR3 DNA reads TGTGCTAGCAGCCCCGGGACCTCGGGCGAGCAGTACTTC. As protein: CASSPGTSGEQYF.

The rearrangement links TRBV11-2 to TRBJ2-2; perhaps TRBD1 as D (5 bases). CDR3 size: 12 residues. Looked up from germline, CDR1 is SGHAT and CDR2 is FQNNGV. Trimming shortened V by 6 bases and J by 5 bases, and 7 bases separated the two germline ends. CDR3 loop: CASRDSTGELFF. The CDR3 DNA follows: TGTGCCAGCAGAGACAGTACCGGGGAGCTGTTTTTT.

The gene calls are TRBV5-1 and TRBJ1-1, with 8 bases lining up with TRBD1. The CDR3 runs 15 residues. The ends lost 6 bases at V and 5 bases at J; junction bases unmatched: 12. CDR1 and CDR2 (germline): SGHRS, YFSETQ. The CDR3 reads CASNTGQGVGTEAFF. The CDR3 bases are TGCGCCAGCAATACAGGACAGGGTGTGGGGACTGAAGCTTTCTTT.

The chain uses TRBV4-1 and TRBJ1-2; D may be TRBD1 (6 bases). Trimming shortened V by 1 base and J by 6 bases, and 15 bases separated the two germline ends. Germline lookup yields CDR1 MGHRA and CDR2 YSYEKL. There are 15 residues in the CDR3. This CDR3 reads CASSQVYGGGDGYTF. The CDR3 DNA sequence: TGCGCCAGCAGCCAAGTATACGGGGGCGGGGATGGCTACACCTTC.

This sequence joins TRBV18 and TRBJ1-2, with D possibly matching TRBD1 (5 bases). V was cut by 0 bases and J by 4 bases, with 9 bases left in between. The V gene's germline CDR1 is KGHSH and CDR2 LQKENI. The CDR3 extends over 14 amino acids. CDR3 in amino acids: CASSPPTESYGYTF. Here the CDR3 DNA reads TGTGCCAGCTCACCACCGACAGAGAGCTATGGCTACACCTTC.

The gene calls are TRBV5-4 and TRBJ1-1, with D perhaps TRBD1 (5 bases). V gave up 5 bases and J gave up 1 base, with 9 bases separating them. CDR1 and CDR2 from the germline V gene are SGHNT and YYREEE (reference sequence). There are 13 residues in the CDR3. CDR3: CASSRQSNTEAFF. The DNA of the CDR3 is TGTGCCAGCAGTCGACAGTCGAACACTGAAGCTTTCTTT.

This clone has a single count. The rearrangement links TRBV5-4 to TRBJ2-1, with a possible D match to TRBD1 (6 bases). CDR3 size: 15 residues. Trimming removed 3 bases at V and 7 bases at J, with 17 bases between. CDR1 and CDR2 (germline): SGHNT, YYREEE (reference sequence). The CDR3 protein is CASSSGQTSFNEQFF. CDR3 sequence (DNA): TGTGCCAGCAGCTCCGGACAGACGTCGTTTAATGAGCAGTTCTTC.

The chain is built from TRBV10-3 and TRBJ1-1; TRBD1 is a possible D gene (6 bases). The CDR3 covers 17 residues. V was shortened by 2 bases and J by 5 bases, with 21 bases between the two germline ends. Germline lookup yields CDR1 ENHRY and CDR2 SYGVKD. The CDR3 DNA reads TGTGCCATCAGTGAGGGTGTCCTAGGGGGGGTCGCGACTGAAGCTTTCTTT. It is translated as CAISEGVLGGVATEAFF.

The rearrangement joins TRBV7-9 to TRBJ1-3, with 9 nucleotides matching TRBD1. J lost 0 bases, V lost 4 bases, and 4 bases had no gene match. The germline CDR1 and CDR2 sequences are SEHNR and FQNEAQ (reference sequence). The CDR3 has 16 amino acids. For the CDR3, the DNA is TGTGCCAGCAGCTGGCCGGGACAGGGCTCTGGAAACACCATATATTTT. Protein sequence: CASSWPGQGSGNTIYF. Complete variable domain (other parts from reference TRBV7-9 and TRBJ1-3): DTGVSQNPRHKITKRGQNVTFRCDPISEHNRLYWYRQTLGQGPEFLTYFQNEAQLEKSRLLSDRFSAERPKGSFSTLEIQRTEQGDSAMYLCASSWPGQGSGNTIYFGEGSWLTVV.

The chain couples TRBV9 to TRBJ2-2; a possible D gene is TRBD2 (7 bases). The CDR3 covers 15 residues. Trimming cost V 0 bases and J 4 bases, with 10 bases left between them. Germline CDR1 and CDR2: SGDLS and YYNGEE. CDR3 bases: TGTGCCAGCAGCGTAGACAGGGAGGGCACCGGGGAGCTGTTTTTT. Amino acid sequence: CASSVDREGTGELFF.

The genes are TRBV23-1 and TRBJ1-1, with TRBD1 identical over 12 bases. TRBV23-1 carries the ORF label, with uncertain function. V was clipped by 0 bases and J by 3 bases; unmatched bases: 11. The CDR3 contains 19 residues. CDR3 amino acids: CASSQSGQGALRDDTEAFF. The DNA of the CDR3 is TGCGCCAGCAGTCAATCGGGACAGGGGGCGCTGAGGGATGACACTGAAGCTTTCTTT.

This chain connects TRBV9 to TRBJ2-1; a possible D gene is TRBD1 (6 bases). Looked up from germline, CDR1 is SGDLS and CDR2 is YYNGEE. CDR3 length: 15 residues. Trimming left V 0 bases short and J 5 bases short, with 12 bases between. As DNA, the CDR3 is TGTGCCAGCAGCGTAGTAGGACAGATAGACAATGAGCAGTTCTTC. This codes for CASSVVGQIDNEQFF. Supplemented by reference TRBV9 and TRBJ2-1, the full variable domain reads DSGVTQTPKHLITATGQRVTLRCSPRSGDLSVYWYQQSLDQGLQFLIQYYNGEERAKGNILERFSAQQFPDLHSELNLSSLELGDSALYFCASSVVGQIDNEQFFGPGTRLTVL.

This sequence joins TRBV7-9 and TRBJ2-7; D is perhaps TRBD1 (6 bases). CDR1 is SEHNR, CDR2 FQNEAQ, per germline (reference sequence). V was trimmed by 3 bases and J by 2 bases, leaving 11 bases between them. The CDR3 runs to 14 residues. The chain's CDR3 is CASSFRDKTYEQYF. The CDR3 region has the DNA TGTGCCAGCAGCTTCCGGGACAAGACCTACGAGCAGTACTTC.

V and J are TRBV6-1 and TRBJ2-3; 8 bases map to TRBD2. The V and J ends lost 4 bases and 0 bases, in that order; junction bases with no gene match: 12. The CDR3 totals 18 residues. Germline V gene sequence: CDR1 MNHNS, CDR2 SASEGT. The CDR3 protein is CASSGGKLAATSTDTQYF. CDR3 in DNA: TGTGCCAGCAGTGGTGGAAAACTAGCGGCAACTAGCACAGATACGCAGTATTTT.

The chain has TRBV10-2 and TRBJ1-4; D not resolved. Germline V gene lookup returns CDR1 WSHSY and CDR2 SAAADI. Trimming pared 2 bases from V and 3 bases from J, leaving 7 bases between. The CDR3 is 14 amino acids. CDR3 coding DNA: TGCGCCAGCAGTGAGAACGCTCCTAATGAAAAACTGTTTTTT. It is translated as CASSENAPNEKLFF.

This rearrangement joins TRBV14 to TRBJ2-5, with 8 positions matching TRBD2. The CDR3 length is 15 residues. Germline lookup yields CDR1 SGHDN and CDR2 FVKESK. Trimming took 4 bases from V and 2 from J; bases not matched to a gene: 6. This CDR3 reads CASSPFRGGQETQYF. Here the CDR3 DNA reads TGTGCCAGCAGCCCTTTCCGGGGGGGACAAGAGACCCAGTACTTC.

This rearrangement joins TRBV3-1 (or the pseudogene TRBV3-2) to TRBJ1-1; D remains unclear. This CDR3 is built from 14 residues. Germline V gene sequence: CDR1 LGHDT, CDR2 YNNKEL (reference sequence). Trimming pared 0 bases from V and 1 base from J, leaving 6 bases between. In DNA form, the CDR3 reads TGTGCCAGCAGCCAAGACAACGGGAACACTGAAGCTTTCTTT. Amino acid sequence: CASSQDNGNTEAFF.

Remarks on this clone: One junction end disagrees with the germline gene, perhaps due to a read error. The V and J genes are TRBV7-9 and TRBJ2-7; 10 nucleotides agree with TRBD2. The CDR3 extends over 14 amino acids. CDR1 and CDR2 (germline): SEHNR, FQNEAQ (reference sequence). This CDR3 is CASSLAGDPYEQYF. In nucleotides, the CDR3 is TGTGCCAGCAGCCTAGCGGGGGACCCCTACGAGCAGTACTTC. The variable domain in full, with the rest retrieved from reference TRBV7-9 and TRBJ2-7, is DTGVSQNPRHKITKRGQNVTFRCDPISEHNRLYWYRQTLGQGPEFLTYFQNEAQLEKSRLLSDRFSAERPKGSFSTLEIQRTEQGDSAMYLCASSLAGDPYEQYFGPGTRLTVT.

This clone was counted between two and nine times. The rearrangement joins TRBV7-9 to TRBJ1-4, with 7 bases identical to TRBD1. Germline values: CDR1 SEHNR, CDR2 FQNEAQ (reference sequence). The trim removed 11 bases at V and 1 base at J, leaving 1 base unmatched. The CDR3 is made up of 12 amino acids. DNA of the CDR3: TGTGCCGCAGGGGGAACTAATGAAAAACTGTTTTTT. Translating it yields CAAGGTNEKLFF.

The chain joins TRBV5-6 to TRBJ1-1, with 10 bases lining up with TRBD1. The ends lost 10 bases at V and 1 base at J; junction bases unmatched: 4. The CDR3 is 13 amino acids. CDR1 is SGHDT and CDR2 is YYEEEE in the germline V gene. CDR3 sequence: CASGQGPNTEAFF. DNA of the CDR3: TGTGCCTCGGGACAGGGGCCGAACACTGAAGCTTTCTTT.

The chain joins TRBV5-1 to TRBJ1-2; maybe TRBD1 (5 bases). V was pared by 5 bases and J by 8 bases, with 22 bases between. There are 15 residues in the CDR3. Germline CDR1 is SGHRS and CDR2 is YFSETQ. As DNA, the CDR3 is TGCGCCAGCAGAGAGGGGCCGGTGGAGGGTAAAGGCTACACCTTC. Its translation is CASREGPVEGKGYTF.

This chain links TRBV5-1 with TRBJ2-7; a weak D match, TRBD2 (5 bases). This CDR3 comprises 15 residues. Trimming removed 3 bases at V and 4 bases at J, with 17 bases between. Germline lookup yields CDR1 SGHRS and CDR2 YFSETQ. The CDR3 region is CASSSEDLYVYEQYF. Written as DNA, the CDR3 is TGCGCCAGCAGCTCGGAGGACCTGTACGTATACGAGCAGTACTTC.

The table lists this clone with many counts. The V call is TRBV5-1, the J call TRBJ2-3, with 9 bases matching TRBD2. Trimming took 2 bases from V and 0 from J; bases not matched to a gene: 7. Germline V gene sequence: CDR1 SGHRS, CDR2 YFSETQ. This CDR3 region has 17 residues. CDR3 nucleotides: TGCGCCAGCAGCTTAGCGGGGGGCCTAACTAGCACAGATACGCAGTATTTT. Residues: CASSLAGGLTSTDTQYF.

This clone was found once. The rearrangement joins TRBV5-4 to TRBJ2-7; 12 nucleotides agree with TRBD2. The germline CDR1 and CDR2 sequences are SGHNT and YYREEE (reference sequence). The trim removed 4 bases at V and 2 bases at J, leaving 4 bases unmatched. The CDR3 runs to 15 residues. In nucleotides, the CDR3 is TGTGCCAGCAGCCGCGGGACTAGCGGGCCCTACGAGCAGTACTTC. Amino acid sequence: CASSRGTSGPYEQYF.

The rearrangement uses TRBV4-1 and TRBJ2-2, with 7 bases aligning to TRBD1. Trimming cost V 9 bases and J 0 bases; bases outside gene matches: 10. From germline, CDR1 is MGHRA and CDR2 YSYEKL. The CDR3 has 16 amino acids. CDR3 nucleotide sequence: TGCGCCAGTTCCGAAACCGGGACAGCGAACACCGGGGAGCTGTTTTTT. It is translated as CASSETGTANTGELFF.

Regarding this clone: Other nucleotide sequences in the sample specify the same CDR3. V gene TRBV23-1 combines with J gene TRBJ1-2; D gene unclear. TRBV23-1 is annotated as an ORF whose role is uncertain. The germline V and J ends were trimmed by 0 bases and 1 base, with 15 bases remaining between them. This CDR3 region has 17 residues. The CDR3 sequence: CASSQSERGDDNYGYTF. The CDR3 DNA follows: TGCGCCAGCAGTCAATCGGAAAGAGGAGACGATAACTATGGCTACACCTTC.

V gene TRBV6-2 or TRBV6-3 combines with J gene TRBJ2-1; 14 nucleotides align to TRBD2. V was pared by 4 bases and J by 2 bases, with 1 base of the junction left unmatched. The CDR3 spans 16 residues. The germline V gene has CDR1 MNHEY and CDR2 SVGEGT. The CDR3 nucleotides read TGTGCCAGCAGTTCGGGACTAGCGGGGGCCTACAATGAGCAGTTCTTC. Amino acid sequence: CASSSGLAGAYNEQFF.

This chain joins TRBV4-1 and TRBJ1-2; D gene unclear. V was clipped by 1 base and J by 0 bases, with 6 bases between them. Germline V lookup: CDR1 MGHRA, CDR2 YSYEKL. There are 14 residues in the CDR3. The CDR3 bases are TGCGCCAGCAGCCAAGGGGATGCTAACTATGGCTACACCTTC. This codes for CASSQGDANYGYTF.

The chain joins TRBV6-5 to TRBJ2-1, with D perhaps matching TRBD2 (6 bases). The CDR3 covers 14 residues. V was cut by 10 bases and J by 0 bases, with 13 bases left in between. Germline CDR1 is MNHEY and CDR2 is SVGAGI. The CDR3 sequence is CATRREFSYNEQFF. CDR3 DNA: TGTGCCACCAGACGGGAGTTCTCCTACAATGAGCAGTTCTTC.

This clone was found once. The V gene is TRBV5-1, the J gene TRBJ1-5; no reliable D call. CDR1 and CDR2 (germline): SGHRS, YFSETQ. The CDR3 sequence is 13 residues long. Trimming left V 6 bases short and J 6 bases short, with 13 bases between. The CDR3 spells CASKRDIGQPQHF. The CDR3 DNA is TGCGCCAGCAAGCGCGACATAGGTCAGCCCCAGCATTTT.